A selection of T cell receptor beta chains follows, all from one sample in a study of blood T cell repertoires in COVID-19. Assay: immunoSEQ multiplex PCR; the TCRdb copy retains only in-frame clones and omits some. The table lists roughly 260,000 clones, approximately 90% of them singletons. What was sequenced was peripheral blood. These TCRs come from a woman in her forties with acute or convalescent COVID-19. Each CDR3 is given with its conserved first and last residue. The D gene is left open where the match is weak. Part of the rows lack a size; the others show once, few, many or a class for expanded clones.

TRBD1,TRBV10-3,TRBJ1-1,few,TGTGCCATCAGTGAGTCAGGACAGGGGCGGGGGAACACTGAAGCTTTCTTT,CAISESGQGRGNTEAFF
.,TRBV6-5,TRBJ1-6,.,TGTGCCAGCAGTACCGGACGGCGGAGGGAATCACCCCTCCACTTT,CASSTGRRRESPLHF
.,TRBV9,TRBJ2-2,.,TGTGCCAGCAGCGATTGGCGGGCGGAGCTTAGCACCGGGGAGCTGTTTTTT,CASSDWRAELSTGELFF
.,TRBV5-1,TRBJ1-1,once,TGCGCCAGCAGCTTGGACCCGGCGGGTGACCCTGAAGCTTTCTTT,CASSLDPAGDPEAFF
.,TRBV19,TRBJ1-4,.,TGTGCCAGTAGTATAGGACAGGCGGAAAAACTGTTTTTT,CASSIGQAEKLFF
.,TRBV20-1,TRBJ1-6,.,TGCAGTGCTAGTCGGTCGCAGGATAATTCACCCCTCCACTTT,CSASRSQDNSPLHF
TRBD1,TRBV12-3/TRBV12-4,TRBJ1-2,few,TGTGCCAGCAGAGGGACAGGGGAAGGCTACACCTTC,CASRGTGEGYTF
.,TRBV18,TRBJ1-1,.,TGTGCCAGCTCACCTGCGGAGCTGAGTGAAGCTTTCTTT,CASSPAELSEAFF
TRBD1,TRBV5-4,TRBJ1-6,.,TGTGCCAGCAGCTTGGCCGGGGACAGGGGGAATTCACCCCTCCACTTT,CASSLAGDRGNSPLHF
.,TRBV30,TRBJ1-1,once,TGTGCCTGGAAACTTCGGGGGGCACAGAACACTGAAGCTTTCTTT,CAWKLRGAQNTEAFF
.,TRBV5-6,TRBJ1-1,once,TGTGCCAGCAGCTTGGCGGGTCCTGAAGCTTTCTTT,CASSLAGPEAFF
.,TRBV10-3,TRBJ2-6,.,TGTGCCATCAGTCCCCCCGGGACTCCAGCCCCTGGGGCCAACGTCCTGACTTTC,CAISPPGTPAPGANVLTF
TRBD2,TRBV15,TRBJ2-5,.,TGTGCCACCGGGGGGGACCAAGAGACCCAGTACTTC,CATGGDQETQYF
.,TRBV6-2/TRBV6-3,TRBJ2-6,.,TGTGCCAGCAGTGCGGACTTATCTGGGGCCAACGTCCTGACTTTC,CASSADLSGANVLTF
.,TRBV25-1,TRBJ1-4,.,TGTGCCAGCCTAGACAGCTATCCTAATGAAAAACTGTTTTTT,CASLDSYPNEKLFF
.,TRBV9,TRBJ1-2,.,TGTGCCAGCAGCACTCCTGATGGGCAGGGGACCTATAACTATGGCTACACCTTC,CASSTPDGQGTYNYGYTF
.,TRBV21-1,TRBJ1-5,.,TGTGCCAGCAGCAATCGGACAGGGGGCAATCAGCCCCAGCATTTT,CASSNRTGGNQPQHF
.,TRBV24-1,TRBJ1-5,.,TGTGCCACCAGTGACCTCAATCAGCCCCAGCATTTT,CATSDLNQPQHF
.,TRBV5-6,TRBJ2-3,.,TGTGCCAGCAGCCCGACCCTTACTGCTAGGACAGATACGCAGTATTTT,CASSPTLTARTDTQYF
TRBD1,TRBV12-5,TRBJ2-3,.,TGTGCTAGTGGTTTGGTACGGGATGGGACAGCAAACACAGATACGCAGTATTTT,CASGLVRDGTANTDTQYF
.,TRBV7-2,TRBJ1-2,.,TGTGCCAGCAGCGGCGGCGGGAGGGCCCCTAACTATGGCTACACCTTC,CASSGGGRAPNYGYTF
.,TRBV7-9,TRBJ1-2,.,TGTGCCAGCAGCTCCGACAAGAACTATGGCTACACCTTC,CASSSDKNYGYTF
TRBD2,TRBV5-1,TRBJ2-5,.,TGCGCCAGCAGCTTGGGCGGTAGGCGGGGGGAAGAGACCCAGTACTTC,CASSLGGRRGEETQYF
.,TRBV11-2,TRBJ2-3,.,TGTGCCAGCAGCTTAGATCTATGGCAGGCGGGAGATACGCAGTATTTT,CASSLDLWQAGDTQYF
.,TRBV10-1,TRBJ1-1,.,TGCGCCAGCAGCGGAACACGAGGGTACACTGAAGCTTTCTTT,CASSGTRGYTEAFF
TRBD1,TRBV19,TRBJ2-2,.,TGTGCCAGTAGTAAAGACAGGGGATCCGGGGAGCTGTTTTTT,CASSKDRGSGELFF
.,TRBV5-1,TRBJ2-5,.,TGCGCCAGCAGCTTGGGTGTTGGGGGGATCCAAGAGACCCAGTACTTC,CASSLGVGGIQETQYF
.,TRBV12-3/TRBV12-4,TRBJ1-1,.,TGTGCCAGCCGACCAGGGTTCGCTGAAGCTTTCTTT,CASRPGFAEAFF
.,TRBV19,TRBJ2-1,many,TGTGCCAGTACCTATCTGGGGAGCAATGAGCAGTTCTTC,CASTYLGSNEQFF
.,TRBV6-5,TRBJ1-4,.,TGTGCCAGCAGGGGCCAGGGGCCTGAAAAACTGTTTTTT,CASRGQGPEKLFF
.,TRBV5-1,TRBJ2-1,once,TGCGCCAGCAGCCCCGGGCCTAGCGAATCCTACAATGAGCAGTTCTTC,CASSPGPSESYNEQFF
.,TRBV11-3,TRBJ2-1,.,TGTGCCAGCAGCTTAGGAGCCAGAGGTTCCTACAATGAGCAGTTCTTC,CASSLGARGSYNEQFF
.,TRBV13,TRBJ2-1,once,TGTGCCAGCAGCCCGGAGACGGACAATGAGCAGTTCTTC,CASSPETDNEQFF